The clone carrying this T cell receptor beta chain was picked up many times. The sample is drawn from a study of T cells in Graves' hyperthyroidism and ophthalmopathy. Researchers amplified the TCR beta CDR3 regions from RNA transcripts. The HTBI set primed first-round TCR CDR3 RT-PCR. A single record per CDR3 protein comes from TCRdb applying MiXCR to the multiplex PCR reads. The sample shows about 290,000 distinct CDR3 sequences, roughly 13% of them seen only once. Germline V gene sequence: CDR1 LGHDT, CDR2 YNNKEL (reference sequence). The CDR3 is made up of 13 amino acids. V was shortened by 1 base and J by 6 bases, with 9 bases between the two germline ends.

V usage is TRBV3-1 and J usage is TRBJ2-5; D call uncertain. Sequencing used blood. This sequence originates from a woman in her twenties or thirties with Graves' hyperthyroidism that later progressed to Graves' ophthalmopathy. CDR3 amino acids: CASSQVEGKTQYF. The CDR3 DNA sequence: TGTGCCAGCAGCCAAGTAGAAGGGAAGACCCAGTACTTC.